The text below deals with one T cell receptor (beta chain). The data derive from a study of blood T cell repertoires in COVID-19. Germline V gene sequence: CDR1 SGHNT, CDR2 YYREEE (reference sequence). This CDR3 has 15 residues. Trimming shortened V by 5 bases and J by 4 bases, and 17 bases separated the two germline ends. Authors' analysis steps: Reference gene primers were amplified, and this amplification served to estimate nucleated cell counts. The repertoire was sequenced with immunoSEQ multiplex PCR; TCRdb's copy has only in-frame clones and lacks some. The V and J calls and clone size were taken over from that table, and D and trimming were inferred from the DNA. Of approximately 280,000 clones listed, approximately 91% are singletons.

The chain recombines TRBV5-4 with TRBJ2-3; a possible D gene is TRBD1 (9 bases). The source of this sequence is a man aged 50-59 years with acute or convalescent COVID-19. Sequencing was done on a sample of peripheral blood. CDR3 amino acids: CASSHSGTGPDTQYF. The DNA of the CDR3 is TGTGCCAGCAGTCATAGCGGGACAGGGCCAGATACGCAGTATTTT.